The 19 T cell receptor beta chains below all came from one sample that was sequenced in a study of identical twins. Each CDR3 protein gets one entry after TCRdb re-called the 5' RACE reads with MiXCR. This sample has around 140,000 distinct CDR3 sequences; 3% to 4.5% occur once, and the top ten carry roughly 8%. The material sequenced was memory T cells sorted from blood. The receptors derive from a man between 18 and 35 years old in good health.

This clonotype occurred many times. This rearrangement joins TRBV6-5 to TRBJ2-1; 9 bases map to TRBD1. CDR1 and CDR2 (germline): MNHEY, SVGAGI. The trim removed 2 bases at V and 9 bases at J, leaving 8 bases unmatched. This CDR3 has 15 residues. DNA for the CDR3: TGTGCCAGCAGTTACGTGGGACAGGGAAGTGGTGAGCAGTTCTTC. Residues: CASSYVGQGSGEQFF.

This clonotype has ten or more counts. The V and J genes are TRBV6-1 and TRBJ1-4; D possibly corresponds to TRBD1 (6 bases). Germline CDR1 reads MNHNS; CDR2 reads SASEGT. This CDR3 contains 14 residues. V lost 6 bases and J lost 4, with 12 bases in between. CDR3 residues: CASRGAALNEKLFF. CDR3 nucleotides: TGTGCCAGCAGGGGGGCAGCCCTTAATGAAAAACTGTTTTTT.

The table lists this clonotype with many counts. V is TRBV19 and J is TRBJ1-5, with 10 bases matching TRBD1. This CDR3 region has 15 residues. V lost 6 bases to trimming and J lost 6 bases; unmatched junction nucleotides: 8. Per the germline V gene, CDR1 is LNHDA and CDR2 is SQIVND (reference sequence). CDR3 loop: CASRESGTGVQPQHF. In DNA, the CDR3 is TGTGCCAGTAGAGAGTCCGGGACAGGGGTTCAGCCCCAGCATTTT.

This clonotype was observed at least ten times. This chain connects TRBV7-2 to TRBJ2-5; D gene uncertain. V was pared by 4 bases and J by 1 base, with 10 bases between. CDR1 is SGHTA and CDR2 is FQGNSA in the germline V gene. This CDR3 contains 14 residues. The CDR3 DNA reads TGTGCCAGCAGCTCGCCCGGCCCCCAAGAGACCCAGTACTTC. This gives the protein CASSSPGPQETQYF.

Many counts were recorded for this clonotype. The chain combines TRBV5-8 with TRBJ2-1; 10 positions agree with TRBD1. This CDR3 has 15 residues. J was trimmed by 7 bases and V by 2 bases; bases with no gene match: 6. CDR1 and CDR2 from the germline V gene are SGHTS and YDEGEE. In nucleotides, the CDR3 is TGTGCCAGCAGCTTTAGGGGACAGGGGTCGAATGAGCAGTTCTTC. Translating gives CASSFRGQGSNEQFF.

This clonotype occurred a few times. The chain's CDR3 is CASSERGAGRIEAFF. The CDR3 nucleotides read TGTGCCAGCAGTGAACGGGGGGCAGGTCGTATTGAAGCTTTCTTT. J is TRBJ1-1 and V is TRBV2; D is perhaps TRBD1 (6 bases). This CDR3 contains 15 residues. Germline-derived CDR1 and CDR2 are SNHLY and FYNNEI. Trimming removed 2 bases from V and 7 bases from J, with 17 bases in between.

Many counts were recorded for this clonotype. The genes are TRBV20-1 and TRBJ2-2; 7 bases map to TRBD1. Germline CDR1 DFQATT, CDR2 SNEGSKA (reference sequence). The CDR3 contains 15 residues. With V trimmed by 0 bases and J by 3 bases, 4 bases remained unmatched. CDR3 DNA: TGCAGTGCTAGAGATAACAGGGGAGACACCGGGGAGCTGTTTTTT. Its protein is CSARDNRGDTGELFF.

This clonotype was counted ten times or more. The J gene is TRBJ1-4, the V gene TRBV10-2, with a tentative D call TRBD1 (5 bases). This CDR3 has 15 residues. Germline V gene lookup returns CDR1 WSHSY and CDR2 SAAADI. Trimming stripped 6 bases from V and 8 bases from J, with 19 bases between. The CDR3 nucleotides read TGCGCCAGCAGCCCGGGACTTCCGCGTTGGGAAAAACTGTTTTTT. This codes for CASSPGLPRWEKLFF.

This clonotype was detected many times. V usage is TRBV29-1 and J usage is TRBJ1-1; tentatively, D is TRBD1 (6 bases). The CDR3 is 13 residues long. Germline V gene lookup returns CDR1 SQVTM and CDR2 ANQGSEA. Trimming removed 5 bases from V and 1 base from J, with 11 bases in between. CDR3 in amino acids: CSVFWDTNTEAFF. CDR3 sequence (DNA): TGCAGCGTTTTTTGGGACACGAACACTGAAGCTTTCTTT. Drawing the rest from reference TRBV29-1 and TRBJ1-1, the complete variable domain is SAVISQKPSRDICQRGTSLTIQCQVDSQVTMMFWYRQQPGQSLTLIATANQGSEATYESGFVIDKFPISRPNLTFSTLTVSNMSPEDSSIYLCSVFWDTNTEAFFGQGTRLTVV.

In its sample, this clonotype was seen many times. V and J are TRBV5-1 and TRBJ2-2, with D hard to call. V was cut by 3 bases and J by 6 bases, with 9 bases left in between. CDR3 length equals 13 residues. CDR1 SGHRS and CDR2 YFSETQ come from the germline V gene. DNA for the CDR3: TGCGCCAGCAGCTCCCTCGGCTCCGGGGAGCTGTTTTTT. Amino acids: CASSSLGSGELFF.

This chain joins TRBV6-2 or TRBV6-3 and TRBJ2-7, with 8 positions matching TRBD1. Germline V lookup: CDR1 MNHEY, CDR2 SVGEGT. The CDR3 has 15 residues. Trimming cost V 2 bases and J 7 bases; bases outside gene matches: 10. The CDR3 nucleotides are TGTGCCAGCAGTTACGGGCAGGGGGCCTGGGAAGAGCAGTACTTC. It encodes CASSYGQGAWEEQYF.

This clonotype was found many times. V gene TRBV10-3 combines with J gene TRBJ1-2, with D hard to call. V lost 2 bases, J lost 5 bases, and 9 bases lay in between. CDR1 ENHRY and CDR2 SYGVKD come from the germline V gene. CDR3 length: 13 amino acids. The CDR3 DNA is TGTGCCATCAGTGAGGACGGGAGGTATGGCTACACCTTC. This sequence encodes CAISEDGRYGYTF.

As concerns this clonotype: A much larger clone is a single base away; this may be a read error. This chain joins TRBV12-3 or TRBV12-4 and TRBJ2-2, with 7 bases aligning to TRBD2. The CDR3 covers 15 residues. V was clipped by 7 bases and J by 3 bases; unmatched bases: 8. Written as DNA, the CDR3 is TGTGCCAGCACTTTTAGCGGGTCATACACCGGGGAGCTGTTTTTT. Translation gives CASTFSGSYTGELFF.

This clonotype was detected ten times or more. The chain joins TRBV10-3 to TRBJ1-1, with D possibly TRBD1 on 5 matching bases. Germline-derived CDR1 and CDR2 are ENHRY and SYGVKD. The CDR3 sequence is 12 residues long. Trimming shortened V by 8 bases and J by 1 base, and 8 bases separated the two germline ends. In DNA, the CDR3 is TGTGCCATCGGGGCAGCGAACACTGAAGCTTTCTTT. Amino acids: CAIGAANTEAFF.

This clonotype has ten or more counts. The chain recombines TRBV24-1 with TRBJ2-5; TRBD2 matches at 11 bases. The ends lost 5 bases at V and 1 base at J; junction bases unmatched: 2. The CDR3 contains 15 residues. CDR1 and CDR2 (germline): KGHDR, SFDVKD. In DNA, the CDR3 is TGTGCCACCAGTGGGACTAGCGGGCCCCAAGAGACCCAGTACTTC. Protein product: CATSGTSGPQETQYF.

This clonotype was counted many times. The V and J genes are TRBV28 and TRBJ2-1; TRBD1 matches 9 bases. The CDR3 sequence is 15 residues long. CDR1 and CDR2 (germline): MDHEN, SYDVKM. The trim removed 3 bases at V and 9 bases at J, leaving 9 bases unmatched. The CDR3 protein is CASSFEGQGIGEQFF. CDR3 DNA sequence: TGTGCCAGCAGTTTCGAAGGACAGGGGATTGGTGAGCAGTTCTTC.

The sample holds many counts of this clonotype. The CDR3 DNA is TGTGCCAGCAGTTTTGGAAGGCAAGCCTCGAGCTCCTACAATGAGCAGTTCTTC. It is translated as CASSFGRQASSSYNEQFF. This chain joins TRBV2 and TRBJ2-1; D gene ambiguous. The V end was cut by 5 bases, the J end by 0 bases, with 20 bases between. From germline, CDR1 is SNHLY and CDR2 FYNNEI. The CDR3 spans 18 residues.

This clonotype has a count of ten or more. This chain connects TRBV7-6 to TRBJ2-1; 12 bases fit TRBD2. Germline loops: CDR1 SGHVS, CDR2 FNYEAQ. The CDR3 has 15 amino acids. With 5 bases clipped from V and 6 bases from J, the junction kept 5 bases outside the gene matches. The CDR3 DNA sequence: TGTGCCAGCAGCCCCGGACTAGCGGGGATCAATGAGCAGTTCTTC. It specifies CASSPGLAGINEQFF. Full variable domain (remainder filled in from reference TRBV7-6 and TRBJ2-1): GAGVSQSPRYKVTKRGQDVALRCDPISGHVSLYWYRQALGQGPEFLTYFNYEAQQDKSGLPNDRFSAERPEGSISTLTIQRTEQRDSAMYRCASSPGLAGINEQFFGPGTRLTVL.

This clonotype was observed at least ten times. The chain combines TRBV27 with TRBJ2-7, with unresolved D. Trimming stripped 5 bases from V and 5 bases from J, with 7 bases between. Looked up from germline, CDR1 is MNHEY and CDR2 is SMNVEV (reference sequence). This CDR3 region has 11 residues. CDR3 sequence reads: CASSSSDEQYF. The CDR3, as DNA: TGTGCCAGCAGTAGTTCGGACGAGCAGTACTTC.